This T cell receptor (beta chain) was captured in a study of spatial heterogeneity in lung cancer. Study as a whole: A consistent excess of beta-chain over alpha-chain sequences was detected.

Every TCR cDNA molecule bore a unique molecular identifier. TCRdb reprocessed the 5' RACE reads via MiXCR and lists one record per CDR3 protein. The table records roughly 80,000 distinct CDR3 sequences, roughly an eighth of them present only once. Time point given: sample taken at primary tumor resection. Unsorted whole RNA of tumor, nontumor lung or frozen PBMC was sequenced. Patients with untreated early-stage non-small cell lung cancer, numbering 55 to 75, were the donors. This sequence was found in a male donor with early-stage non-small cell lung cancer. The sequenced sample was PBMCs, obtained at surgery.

The CDR3 reads CASSPYQALYEQYF. CDR3 nucleotides: TGTGCCAGCAGTCCTTATCAGGCCCTCTACGAGCAGTACTTC. The gene calls are TRBV6-1 and TRBJ2-7; no firm D call. This CDR3 contains 14 residues. The V end lost 5 bases, the J end lost 3 bases, and 14 bases lay between the germline ends. Germline V CDR1 and CDR2: MNHNS, SASEGT.